Each of the 27 T cell receptor beta chains below was sequenced from the same sample in a study of blood T cell repertoires in COVID-19. Using immunoSEQ multiplex PCR, the repertoire was profiled, and TCRdb retains in-frame clones only, with some absent. The data show about 72,000 clones, 91% seen once. The sequencing input was peripheral blood. These receptors all come from a human donor in a cohort sampled during active COVID-19.

V and J are TRBV2 and TRBJ1-5; tentative D call: TRBD1 (6 bases). Trimming shortened V by 7 bases and J by 2 bases, and 12 bases separated the two germline ends. The CDR3 runs to 14 residues. The germline V gene has CDR1 SNHLY and CDR2 FYNNEI. The CDR3: CASMPSGGNQPQHF. Written as DNA, the CDR3 is TGTGCCAGCATGCCGTCAGGGGGCAATCAGCCCCAGCATTTT.

This clone has a handful of counts. The chain couples TRBV18 to TRBJ1-5, with a tentative D call TRBD1 (5 bases). Between the trimmed V and J ends, which lost 5 bases and 1 base, there was a span of 6 bases. Per the germline V gene, CDR1 is KGHSH and CDR2 is LQKENI. The CDR3 consists of 13 residues. The CDR3 reads CASSGASNQPQHF. DNA of the CDR3: TGTGCCAGCTCAGGGGCGAGCAATCAGCCCCAGCATTTT.

This clone appeared a single time. The DNA for the CDR3 is TGTGCCAGTAGTGTCCACGGGGGAAGAGGTTCTGGGGCCAACGTCCTGACTTTC. Its translation is CASSVHGGRGSGANVLTF. The V call is TRBV19, the J call TRBJ2-6, with D possibly being TRBD2 (6 bases). Germline V gives CDR1 LNHDA, CDR2 SQIVND (reference sequence). V was cut by 5 bases and J by 1 base, with 18 bases left in between. This CDR3 is built from 18 residues.

CDR3 nucleotide sequence: TGTGCCAGCAGCCTGGACTATTCGGATACGCAGTATTTT. Translating gives CASSLDYSDTQYF. The chain employs TRBV5-5 and TRBJ2-3; the D gene is possibly TRBD2 (6 bases). The CDR3 spans 13 residues. The V end lost 4 bases, the J end lost 6 bases, and 12 bases lay between the germline ends. Germline assignment: CDR1 SGHKS and CDR2 YYEKEE (reference sequence).

This sequence joins TRBV5-1 and TRBJ2-1, with D uncertain. V dropped 3 bases and J dropped 4 bases, with 5 bases sitting between them. The CDR3 sequence is 12 residues long. Germline CDR1 reads SGHRS; CDR2 reads YFSETQ. The CDR3 sequence: CASSSKYNEQFF. The CDR3 DNA reads TGCGCCAGCAGCTCCAAATACAATGAGCAGTTCTTC.

J is TRBJ2-5 and V is TRBV2, with D possibly matching TRBD2 (6 bases). Germline CDR1 reads SNHLY; CDR2 reads FYNNEI. There are 16 residues in the CDR3. V shed 5 bases and J shed 0 bases, with 16 bases lying between them. Here the CDR3 DNA reads TGTGCCAGCAGTTACTTAGCGGAATTTTACCAAGAGACCCAGTACTTC. This sequence encodes CASSYLAEFYQETQYF.

The chain uses TRBV19 and TRBJ2-3; D call uncertain. Germline V gene sequence: CDR1 LNHDA, CDR2 SQIVND (reference sequence). V shed 2 bases and J shed 0 bases, with 6 bases lying between them. The CDR3 covers 14 residues. CDR3 residues: CASSISTSTDTQYF. In DNA form, the CDR3 reads TGTGCCAGTAGTATATCCACTAGCACAGATACGCAGTATTTT.

The chain is built from TRBV18 and TRBJ2-5, with 7 bases that match TRBD1. CDR1 KGHSH and CDR2 LQKENI come from the germline V gene. CDR3 length equals 15 residues. Trimming at V came to 6 bases and at J to 2 bases, leaving 9 bases not matched to a gene. CDR3 residues: CASSKKGTAQETQYF. The CDR3 bases are TGTGCCAGCTCGAAAAAGGGGACAGCGCAAGAGACCCAGTACTTC. The full variable domain, in which reference TRBV18 and TRBJ2-5 provide the parts outside the CDR3, is NAGVMQNPRHLVRRRGQEARLRCSPMKGHSHVYWYRQLPEEGLKFMVYLQKENIIDESGMPKERFSAEFPKEGPSILRIQQVVRGDSAAYFCASSKKGTAQETQYFGPGTRLLVL.

The gene calls are TRBV12-1 and TRBJ2-5; TRBD1 reflects the table's D call only, with no check against the DNA. TRBV12-1 is a listed pseudogene. This CDR3 is built from 15 residues. The DNA of the CDR3 is TGTGCCAGCAGCTTTGAGGATAGCTCAGGGGAGACCCAGTACTTC. It is translated as CASSFEDSSGETQYF.

V and J are TRBV28 and TRBJ1-3, with a possible D match to TRBD1 (6 bases). Germline lookup yields CDR1 MDHEN and CDR2 SYDVKM. Trimming removed 4 bases from V and 9 bases from J, with 10 bases in between. The length of the CDR3 is 12 residues. The CDR3 here is CASSSGASTIYF. CDR3 coding DNA: TGTGCCAGCAGTTCAGGGGCAAGCACCATATATTTT.

The chain carries TRBV18 and TRBJ2-3; D is ambiguous. V was trimmed by 1 base and J by 5 bases, leaving 13 bases between them. The germline CDR1 and CDR2 sequences are KGHSH and LQKENI. The CDR3 totals 15 residues. The CDR3 region has the DNA TGTGCCAGCTCACCACGGGCAGGTGTCGGAGATACGCAGTATTTT. Encoded protein: CASSPRAGVGDTQYF.

This chain links TRBV6-5 with TRBJ2-7; maybe TRBD1 (6 bases). The germline CDR1 and CDR2 sequences are MNHEY and SVGAGI. Trimming left V 4 bases short and J 3 bases short, with 16 bases between. The CDR3 consists of 15 residues. Here the CDR3 reads CASSSHRERNYEQYF. CDR3 coding DNA: TGTGCCAGCAGTTCCCACAGGGAGAGGAACTACGAGCAGTACTTC.

The gene calls are TRBV10-3 and TRBJ2-7, with D perhaps matching TRBD1 (6 bases). The V gene's germline CDR1 is ENHRY and CDR2 SYGVKD. This CDR3 comprises 14 residues. The germline V and J ends were trimmed by 6 bases and 5 bases, with 17 bases remaining between them. The CDR3 sequence is CAISEAQGGHEQYF. CDR3 nucleotide sequence: TGTGCCATCAGCGAAGCACAGGGTGGCCACGAGCAGTACTTC.

The count of this clone is one. The rearrangement uses TRBV3-1 (or the pseudogene TRBV3-2) and TRBJ1-4; 8 nucleotides line up with TRBD1. Germline V gene lookup returns CDR1 LGHDT and CDR2 YNNKEL (reference sequence). The CDR3 contains 14 residues. J lost 5 bases, V lost 1 base, and 0 bases had no gene match. In DNA form, the CDR3 reads TGTGCCAGCAGCCAAGGACAGGGGAATGAAAAACTGTTTTTT. Encoded protein: CASSQGQGNEKLFF.

The rearrangement joins TRBV5-1 to TRBJ2-1; a possible D gene is TRBD2 (6 bases). Germline V gives CDR1 SGHRS, CDR2 YFSETQ. The CDR3 covers 13 residues. Trimming cost V 0 bases and J 5 bases, with 6 bases left between them. CDR3 sequence (DNA): TGCGCCAGCAGCTTGGGCGGGGACAATGAGCAGTTCTTC. The encoded protein is CASSLGGDNEQFF.

The chain has TRBV4-3 and TRBJ1-2; the D is unclear. The germline gives CDR1 LGHNA, CDR2 YSLEER. The CDR3 runs to 16 residues. Trimming removed 0 bases at V and 4 bases at J, with 15 bases between. The CDR3 region is CASSQDAPVGGYGYTF. DNA of the CDR3: TGCGCCAGCAGCCAAGATGCTCCGGTCGGCGGCTATGGCTACACCTTC.

V usage is TRBV7-2 and J usage is TRBJ2-1; 13 positions match TRBD2. Germline assignment: CDR1 SGHTA and CDR2 FQGNSA. J gave up 7 bases and V 5 bases, and 8 bases lay outside the gene matches. This CDR3 is 16 amino acids long. Here the CDR3 reads CASSPGGLAGWNEQFF. The CDR3 bases are TGTGCCAGCAGCCCAGGGGGACTAGCGGGGTGGAATGAGCAGTTCTTC.

The chain couples TRBV30 to TRBJ2-3, with D possibly matching TRBD2 (5 bases). V dropped 0 bases and J dropped 2 bases, with 9 bases sitting between them. Germline CDR1 is GTSNPN and CDR2 is SVGIG (reference sequence). The CDR3 contains 14 residues. CDR3 amino acids: CAWSVSGITDTQYF. The CDR3 DNA is TGTGCCTGGAGTGTAAGCGGTATCACAGATACGCAGTATTTT.

V gene TRBV28 combines with J gene TRBJ1-4; a weak D match, TRBD1 (5 bases). CDR1 and CDR2 from the germline V gene are MDHEN and SYDVKM. V dropped 5 bases and J dropped 7 bases, with 14 bases sitting between them. This CDR3 region has 14 residues. CDR3 DNA: TGTGCCAGCAGTGAACTCCGGCAGGGTGAAAAACTGTTTTTT. Translated, it gives CASSELRQGEKLFF.

This clone occurred a few times. This chain connects TRBV6-4 to TRBJ1-1; 12 nucleotides match TRBD1. The CDR3 has 16 amino acids. The germline V gene encodes CDR1 MRHNA and CDR2 SNTAGT. The J segment lost 11 bases and the V segment lost 0 bases, leaving 10 bases of the junction unmatched. The CDR3 loop reads CASSDSGTGGIRQAFF. CDR3 coding DNA: TGTGCCAGCAGTGACTCGGGGACAGGGGGCATACGTCAGGCTTTCTTT.

The CDR3 region is CASSYTGHEQFF. The CDR3 DNA is TGTGCCAGCAGTTACACAGGGCATGAGCAGTTCTTC. The chain carries TRBV7-3 and TRBJ2-1; TRBD1 is a possible D gene (6 bases). Deletions cut 6 bases from V and 8 bases from J, with 11 bases between. CDR3 length: 12 residues. Germline V gene sequence: CDR1 SGHTA, CDR2 FQGTGA.

The rearrangement links TRBV7-2 to TRBJ2-2; weak D call: TRBD2 (5 bases). This CDR3 contains 14 residues. In germline, CDR1 is SGHTA, CDR2 FQGNSA. The V and J ends lost 6 bases and 0 bases respectively, with 8 bases between them. This CDR3 is CASREDSNTGELFF. The CDR3, as DNA: TGTGCCAGCAGGGAGGACTCGAACACCGGGGAGCTGTTTTTT.

The rearrangement links TRBV6-2 or TRBV6-3 to TRBJ1-2, with D possibly being TRBD1 (6 bases). Trimming stripped 4 bases from V and 8 bases from J, with 14 bases between. Germline loops: CDR1 MNHEY, CDR2 SVGEGT. CDR3 length: 13 amino acids. The chain's CDR3 is CASSSRTAGGYTF. CDR3 DNA sequence: TGTGCCAGCAGTTCCCGGACAGCGGGAGGCTACACCTTC.

The chain joins TRBV9 to TRBJ2-7; 9 bases map to TRBD1. Per germline, CDR1 SGDLS and CDR2 YYNGEE. Trimming took 4 bases from V and 5 from J; bases not matched to a gene: 7. CDR3 size: 14 residues. The CDR3 protein is CASSLGQGFNEQYF. CDR3 coding DNA: TGTGCCAGCAGCCTAGGACAGGGGTTCAACGAGCAGTACTTC.

This rearrangement joins TRBV3-1 (or the pseudogene TRBV3-2) to TRBJ1-5; D possibly corresponds to TRBD1 (6 bases). This CDR3 contains 15 residues. The V end was cut by 8 bases, the J end by 1 base, with 15 bases between. Germline V CDR1 and CDR2: LGHDT, YNNKEL (reference sequence). CDR3 nucleotides: TGTGCCAGCGGTGGGGGGGCCGGGAGCAATCAGCCCCAGCATTTT. This codes for CASGGGAGSNQPQHF.

The chain links TRBV10-3 to TRBJ1-2; maybe TRBD1 (5 bases). Trimming pared 6 bases from V and 6 bases from J, leaving 11 bases between. CDR3 size: 12 residues. Germline CDR1 reads ENHRY; CDR2 reads SYGVKD. The CDR3 region is CAIRTDRDGYTF. CDR3 in DNA: TGTGCCATCAGGACTGACAGAGATGGCTACACCTTC.

The chain recombines TRBV7-2 with TRBJ2-5; 9 bases agree with TRBD2. This CDR3 is built from 17 residues. Germline values: CDR1 SGHTA, CDR2 FQGNSA. V was pared by 1 base and J by 5 bases, with 11 bases of the junction left unmatched. This CDR3 reads CASSLVGGGAVIETQYF. The CDR3 DNA reads as TGTGCCAGCAGCTTAGTCGGCGGGGGGGCCGTAATTGAGACCCAGTACTTC.